The 19 T cell receptor beta chains below were found in one sample sequenced in a study of T-cell reconstitution after alpha-beta-depleted transplantation in children. A library of TCRbeta sequences, prepared with unique molecular identifiers, was generated. Via MiXCR, TCRdb re-called the PCR reads, giving one row per CDR3 protein. The sample records 750,000 to 950,000 distinct CDR3 sequences, roughly 15% being singletons. The source material was PBMCs, mostly from graft donor cells, sampled 360 days after TCRalphabeta/CD19-depleted stem cell transplant. These receptors were taken from a male patient between 5 and 17 years old who had a stem cell transplant for acute lymphoblastic leukemia, so the T cells may come from the graft donor.

J is TRBJ1-5 and V is TRBV7-2, with TRBD1 as a possible D gene (5 bases). CDR3 length: 14 amino acids. The V end lost 3 bases, the J end lost 6 bases, and 12 bases lay between the germline ends. Germline V gives CDR1 SGHTA, CDR2 FQGNSA. In DNA, the CDR3 is TGTGCCAGCAGCTTCATTCCGGGACCTCAGCCCCAGCATTTT. As protein: CASSFIPGPQPQHF.

The gene calls are TRBV7-3 and TRBJ2-7; 10 nucleotides agree with TRBD1. After removal of 0 bases from V and 3 bases from J, the junction contained 5 bases not matched to a gene. The germline V gene has CDR1 SGHTA and CDR2 FQGTGA. This CDR3 region has 16 residues. The DNA for the CDR3 is TGTGCCAGCAGCTTAACCTCAGGACAGGGGGGCTACGAGCAGTACTTC. Translation gives CASSLTSGQGGYEQYF.

Only a few counts were recorded for this clonotype. This chain connects TRBV29-1 to TRBJ2-1; weak D call: TRBD1 (6 bases). With 0 bases removed from V and 3 bases from J, the gap between germline ends came to 12 bases. This CDR3 has 15 residues. Germline lookup yields CDR1 SQVTM and CDR2 ANQGSEA. This CDR3 is CSVEEPPTGYNEQFF. In DNA, the CDR3 is TGCAGCGTTGAAGAACCCCCGACAGGCTACAATGAGCAGTTCTTC.

This clonotype has just a few counts. This chain uses TRBV19 with TRBJ2-7, with 9 positions matching TRBD2. Germline-derived CDR1 and CDR2 are LNHDA and SQIVND (reference sequence). Unmatched junction bases numbered 11, after V lost 10 bases and J lost 1 base. The CDR3 runs to 15 residues. The CDR3 reads CATTWASGTSYEQYF. CDR3 sequence (DNA): TGTGCCACCACTTGGGCTAGCGGGACATCCTACGAGCAGTACTTC.

The sample holds many counts of this clonotype. The genes are TRBV5-1 and TRBJ2-4, with TRBD1 matching over 7 bases. With 4 bases clipped from V and 6 bases from J, the junction kept 7 bases outside the gene matches. Germline V gene sequence: CDR1 SGHRS, CDR2 YFSETQ. The CDR3 is 14 amino acids. In nucleotides, the CDR3 is TGCGCCAGCAGCCCAACAGGGGTTGGAAACATTCAGTACTTC. Amino acid sequence: CASSPTGVGNIQYF.

This clonotype was recorded a few times. The rearrangement uses TRBV9 and TRBJ1-2, with D maybe TRBD1 (5 bases). Germline V CDR1 and CDR2: SGDLS, YYNGEE. The CDR3 totals 11 residues. V was pared by 4 bases and J by 8 bases, with 9 bases between. CDR3 in amino acids: CASSTQGGYTF. For the CDR3, the DNA is TGTGCCAGCAGCACGCAGGGAGGCTACACCTTC.

The V gene is TRBV12-3 or TRBV12-4, the J gene TRBJ1-5; D is uncertain. The CDR3 spans 15 residues. Trimming removed 3 bases from V and 6 bases from J, with 15 bases in between. As DNA, the CDR3 is TGTGCCAGCAGTTTGATGGGGATTCTTAGTCAGCCCCAGCATTTT. It encodes CASSLMGILSQPQHF.

V usage is TRBV19 and J usage is TRBJ2-2; D is ambiguous. Deletions cut 11 bases from V and 5 bases from J, with 6 bases between. Germline V gene lookup returns CDR1 LNHDA and CDR2 SQIVND (reference sequence). This CDR3 spans 10 amino acids. CDR3 in DNA: TGTGCCGGTCGGACCGGGGAGCTGTTTTTT. Amino acids: CAGRTGELFF.

This clonotype was seen many times. V gene TRBV12-3 or TRBV12-4 combines with J gene TRBJ1-1, with a tentative D call TRBD1 (5 bases). CDR3 length: 14 amino acids. V was pared by 2 bases and J by 3 bases, with 10 bases between. DNA for the CDR3: TGTGCCAGCAGTTTACGGGGGTACTACACTGAAGCTTTCTTT. Amino acids: CASSLRGYYTEAFF.

This clonotype has more than one count but fewer than ten. The chain carries TRBV5-1 and TRBJ1-6; TRBD1 matches 9 bases. Germline values: CDR1 SGHRS, CDR2 YFSETQ. The trim removed 5 bases at V and 13 bases at J, leaving 13 bases unmatched. This CDR3 region has 15 residues. CDR3 sequence (DNA): TGCGCCAGCAGTCCTTCGGGACAGGGAAAATTGCCCCTCCACTTT. It codes for CASSPSGQGKLPLHF.

CDR3 nucleotide sequence: TGTGCCAGCAGGCACTTAGCGGGAGAGATCTACAATGAGCAGTTCTTC. Amino acids: CASRHLAGEIYNEQFF. This chain connects TRBV6-1 to TRBJ2-1; 9 bases map to TRBD2. With 6 bases clipped from V and 3 bases from J, the junction kept 9 bases outside the gene matches. This CDR3 region has 16 residues. Per the germline V gene, CDR1 is MNHNS and CDR2 is SASEGT.

The chain uses TRBV3-1 and TRBJ2-1, with 10 bases that match TRBD2. The germline V gene has CDR1 LGHDT and CDR2 YNNKEL (reference sequence). The CDR3 covers 15 residues. Trimming cost V 3 bases and J 3 bases; bases outside gene matches: 2. The CDR3: CASSHLAGGYNEQFF. The CDR3 bases are TGTGCCAGCAGCCACTTAGCGGGAGGCTACAATGAGCAGTTCTTC.

The chain uses TRBV7-8 and TRBJ2-5; a possible D gene is TRBD2 (7 bases). Trimming removed 6 bases from V and 5 bases from J, with 19 bases in between. This CDR3 contains 15 residues. Germline CDR1 SGHVS, CDR2 FQNEAQ. CDR3 bases: TGTGCCAGCAGTCTAAGGATGGGGGGGCTGGAGACCCAGTACTTC. Encoded protein: CASSLRMGGLETQYF.

The chain links TRBV29-1 to TRBJ1-4; TRBD1 is a possible D gene (5 bases). V lost 7 bases and J lost 5, with 17 bases in between. Looked up from germline, CDR1 is SQVTM and CDR2 is ANQGSEA. The CDR3 runs to 14 residues. The DNA of the CDR3 is TGCAGCGCTTCGATCGGGCGGGGGAATGAAAAACTGTTTTTT. This translates into CSASIGRGNEKLFF.

The chain couples TRBV13 to TRBJ2-5; D gene uncertain. CDR1 is PRHDT, CDR2 FYEKMQ, per germline (reference sequence). The CDR3 spans 14 residues. With 5 bases removed from V and 2 bases from J, the gap between germline ends came to 12 bases. The CDR3 loop is CASSHSLRQETQYF. The CDR3 coding sequence is TGTGCCAGCAGCCATAGCCTCAGGCAAGAGACCCAGTACTTC.

V gene TRBV2 combines with J gene TRBJ2-1, with TRBD2 matching 7 bases. Losses at the gene ends were 4 bases for V and 5 bases for J; bases not matched to a gene: 14. The CDR3 is made up of 17 amino acids. CDR1 SNHLY and CDR2 FYNNEI come from the germline V gene. CDR3 nucleotides: TGTGCCAGCAGTGTTTGGGGGGGTGGGGTAGCCCACAATGAGCAGTTCTTC. It yields the protein CASSVWGGGVAHNEQFF.

This clonotype was counted a few times. V is TRBV3-1 and J is TRBJ2-7; D is perhaps TRBD2 (6 bases). V was cut by 4 bases and J by 4 bases, with 14 bases left in between. This CDR3 has 14 residues. CDR1 and CDR2 from the germline V gene are LGHDT and YNNKEL (reference sequence). This chain's CDR3 is CASSPYASAYEQYF. CDR3 nucleotide sequence: TGTGCCAGCAGCCCATATGCTAGCGCGTACGAGCAGTACTTC.

This clonotype was counted a few times. J is TRBJ2-1 and V is TRBV6-5; 7 bases fit TRBD2. Germline V gene data show CDR1 as MNHEY and CDR2 as SVGAGI. The junction had 2 bases not matched to a gene; V was cut back by 0 bases and J by 3 bases. This CDR3 contains 15 residues. CDR3 amino acids: CASSYSGGGYNEQFF. For the CDR3, the DNA is TGTGCCAGCAGTTACTCGGGCGGGGGCTACAATGAGCAGTTCTTC.

The CDR3 DNA sequence: TGTGCCAGCAGCCGCCGGGACAGCCTTGAGCAGTACTTC. Translating it yields CASSRRDSLEQYF. This chain joins TRBV13 and TRBJ2-7; 7 bases are a match to TRBD1. The J segment lost 7 bases and the V segment lost 5 bases, leaving 8 bases of the junction unmatched. The CDR3 length is 13 residues. Germline CDR1 and CDR2: PRHDT and FYEKMQ (reference sequence).